Shown below are 23 T cell receptor beta chains from a single sample sequenced in a study of blood T cell dynamics during melanoma immunotherapy. Assay: immunoSEQ multiplex PCR; the TCRdb copy retains only in-frame clones and omits some. This sample has around 13,000 clones, with about 86% found just once. Time point described: pre-treatment baseline. Sequences were derived from blood, sampled from a patient treated with checkpoint blockade. The receptors were sampled from a human donor with melanoma.

This rearrangement joins TRBV7-9 to TRBJ2-7, with D hard to call. Germline-derived CDR1 and CDR2 are SEHNR and FQNEAQ (reference sequence). The V and J ends lost 4 bases and 2 bases respectively, with 15 bases between them. The CDR3 is made up of 15 amino acids. The CDR3 reads CASSSRHTITYEQYF. CDR3 DNA sequence: TGTGCCAGCAGCTCTCGACATACGATTACCTACGAGCAGTACTTC.

The chain's CDR3 is CASSRGQSSYNEQFF. CDR3 in DNA: TGCGCCAGCAGCAGGGGACAGAGCTCCTACAATGAGCAGTTCTTC. The rearrangement joins TRBV5-1 to TRBJ2-1; 7 positions match TRBD1. The CDR3 consists of 15 residues. Germline CDR1 reads SGHRS; CDR2 reads YFSETQ. V was clipped by 4 bases and J by 0 bases; unmatched bases: 4. The full variable domain, rest sourced from reference TRBV5-1 and TRBJ2-1, is KAGVTQTPRYLIKTRGQQVTLSCSPISGHRSVSWYQQTPGQGLQFLFEYFSETQRNKGNFPGRFSGRQFSNSRSEMNVSTLELGDSALYLCASSRGQSSYNEQFFGPGTRLTVL.

The V and J genes are TRBV2 and TRBJ2-7; TRBD1 matches 9 bases. Germline CDR1 is SNHLY and CDR2 is FYNNEI. CDR3 length: 16 residues. V gave up 6 bases and J gave up 2 bases; unmatched junction bases: 11. The chain's CDR3 is CASSERWGQGAYEQYF. The CDR3 DNA follows: TGTGCCAGCAGCGAAAGGTGGGGACAGGGAGCCTACGAGCAGTACTTC.

The J gene is TRBJ1-2, the V gene TRBV5-6, with unresolved D. This CDR3 has 15 amino acids. Per germline, CDR1 SGHDT and CDR2 YYEEEE. Between the trimmed V and J ends, which lost 4 bases and 3 bases, there was a span of 16 bases. CDR3 sequence (DNA): TGTGCCAGCAGCCCGCCCCGGCTTCCCTACTATGGCTACACCTTC. Translating it yields CASSPPRLPYYGYTF.

This clone is medium-sized in the sample. The chain recombines TRBV30 with TRBJ1-5; weak D call: TRBD1 (5 bases). V was pared by 3 bases and J by 2 bases, with 8 bases between. Germline V CDR1 and CDR2: GTSNPN, SVGIG (reference sequence). The CDR3 runs 13 residues. As DNA, the CDR3 is TGTGCCTGGAGAGGGGACGGCAATCAGCCCCAGCATTTT. Translated, it gives CAWRGDGNQPQHF.

V usage is TRBV13 and J usage is TRBJ2-7; no clear D. V gave up 3 bases and J gave up 2 bases, with 5 bases separating them. The germline V gene has CDR1 PRHDT and CDR2 FYEKMQ (reference sequence). The CDR3 sequence is 12 residues long. In DNA, the CDR3 is TGTGCCAGCAGCTTCACAACCTACGAGCAGTACTTC. Translating it yields CASSFTTYEQYF.

This clone was seen only once. The V call is TRBV19, the J call TRBJ2-5; no clear D. This CDR3 has 16 residues. V lost 1 base and J lost 1, with 13 bases in between. Germline V lookup: CDR1 LNHDA, CDR2 SQIVND (reference sequence). In DNA form, the CDR3 reads TGTGCCAGTAGTATAGGAGGCCAGGCCCTCCAAGAGACCCAGTACTTC. Amino acids: CASSIGGQALQETQYF.

This clone was picked up one time. The chain couples TRBV18 to TRBJ2-3; D is uncertain. The germline gives CDR1 KGHSH, CDR2 LQKENI. CDR3 size: 12 residues. Trimming removed 3 bases from V and 0 bases from J, with 1 base in between. CDR3 in amino acids: CASSPSTDTQYF. CDR3 in DNA: TGTGCCAGCTCACCGAGCACAGATACGCAGTATTTT.

The V call is TRBV28, the J call TRBJ2-7, with D unresolved. Germline CDR1 MDHEN, CDR2 SYDVKM. V was pared by 10 bases and J by 2 bases, with 9 bases between. There are 11 residues in the CDR3. As DNA, the CDR3 is TGTGCCACCCCTCCCCCCTACGAGCAGTACTTC. Its translation: CATPPPYEQYF.

The chain joins TRBV4-2 to TRBJ1-1; D gene unclear. Per the germline V gene, CDR1 is LGHNA and CDR2 is YNFKEQ. With 4 bases removed from V and 6 bases from J, the gap between germline ends came to 18 bases. There are 15 residues in the CDR3. CDR3 nucleotide sequence: TGTGCCAGCAGCCCACGGCCTGGAAGAGACGCTGAAGCTTTCTTT. Translation: CASSPRPGRDAEAFF.

The CDR3 coding sequence is TGTGCCAGCTCACACACGGGACAGGGGGCAAATTCACCCCTCCACTTT. This gives the protein CASSHTGQGANSPLHF. This chain uses TRBV18 with TRBJ1-6; 12 nucleotides agree with TRBD1. Germline CDR1 and CDR2: KGHSH and LQKENI. The CDR3 sequence is 16 residues long. Unmatched junction bases numbered 5, after V lost 4 bases and J lost 7 bases.

This rearrangement joins TRBV9 to TRBJ2-5; 11 nucleotides agree with TRBD2. Germline V gene sequence: CDR1 SGDLS, CDR2 YYNGEE. The CDR3 loop spans 16 amino acids. V lost 5 bases to trimming and J lost 4 bases; unmatched junction nucleotides: 10. The CDR3 region is CASSRGSGGALETQYF. Written as DNA, the CDR3 is TGTGCCAGCAGTAGGGGTAGCGGGGGGGCTTTAGAGACCCAGTACTTC.

The J gene is TRBJ1-1, the V gene TRBV6-6, with a tentative D call TRBD1 (6 bases). The CDR3 has 15 residues. CDR1 is MNHNY, CDR2 SVGAGI, per germline (reference sequence). V lost 0 bases and J lost 4, with 12 bases in between. CDR3 sequence: CASSYSRGKGTEAFF. The CDR3 nucleotides are TGTGCCAGCAGTTACTCGAGGGGGAAGGGCACTGAAGCTTTCTTT.

The V gene is TRBV14, the J gene TRBJ1-2; no clear D gene. The CDR3 totals 14 residues. V shed 0 bases and J shed 4 bases, with 9 bases lying between them. CDR1 is SGHDN and CDR2 is FVKESK in the germline V gene. CDR3 in amino acids: CASSQDAVAYGYTF. The DNA for the CDR3 is TGTGCCAGCAGCCAAGATGCGGTTGCCTATGGCTACACCTTC.

The V and J genes are TRBV7-9 and TRBJ2-2; no firm D call. This CDR3 comprises 12 residues. Germline assignment: CDR1 SEHNR and CDR2 FQNEAQ (reference sequence). Between the trimmed V and J ends, which lost 7 bases and 4 bases, there was a span of 7 bases. The chain's CDR3 is CASKSVTGELFF. The CDR3 DNA sequence: TGTGCCAGCAAGTCAGTCACCGGGGAGCTGTTTTTT.

The chain's CDR3 is CASSSPRDFLNYGYTF. In DNA, the CDR3 is TGTGCCAGTAGTAGTCCAAGAGATTTCCTAAACTATGGCTACACCTTC. The V gene is TRBV19, the J gene TRBJ1-2; D not certain. Deletions cut 4 bases from V and 2 bases from J, with 17 bases between. CDR3 size: 16 residues. Germline CDR1 LNHDA, CDR2 SQIVND (reference sequence).

The chain uses TRBV7-9 and TRBJ1-6, with D hard to call. The CDR3 extends over 14 amino acids. The V gene's germline CDR1 is SEHNR and CDR2 FQNEAQ (reference sequence). With 7 bases removed from V and 9 bases from J, the gap between germline ends came to 16 bases. The DNA of the CDR3 is TGTGCCAGCAACAACCCCACCGCCGTTTCACCCCTCCACTTT. It yields the protein CASNNPTAVSPLHF.

J is TRBJ2-3 and V is TRBV2; TRBD2 might be the D (5 bases). The CDR3 is 13 residues long. The ends were cut back, 5 bases at V and 5 bases at J, with 11 bases in the middle. The V gene's germline CDR1 is SNHLY and CDR2 FYNNEI. CDR3 loop: CASSTRLLDTQYF. In nucleotides, the CDR3 is TGTGCCAGCAGTACTAGGTTATTAGATACGCAGTATTTT.

The chain couples TRBV14 to TRBJ2-1; D is undetermined. Per germline, CDR1 SGHDN and CDR2 FVKESK. Trimming removed 0 bases at V and 0 bases at J, with 9 bases between. This CDR3 contains 16 residues. CDR3 coding DNA: TGTGCCAGCAGCCAAGAGGTCATTAGCTCCTACAATGAGCAGTTCTTC. Amino acids: CASSQEVISSYNEQFF.

The rearrangement links TRBV4-2 to TRBJ2-3; 8 nucleotides agree with TRBD2. The CDR3 is made up of 18 amino acids. The germline gives CDR1 LGHNA, CDR2 YNFKEQ. V shed 4 bases, J shed 0 bases, and the junction held 12 bases outside the gene matches. The CDR3 DNA is TGTGCCAGCAGCCTTACTAGCGGCCAAGATACCAGCACAGATACGCAGTATTTT. Protein product: CASSLTSGQDTSTDTQYF.

This clone is a singleton in its sample. The CDR3 spells CASSFDRVSQPQHF. CDR3 sequence (DNA): TGTGCCAGCAGTTTCGACAGGGTTAGCCAGCCCCAGCATTTT. The chain is built from TRBV6-5 and TRBJ1-5; 7 positions match TRBD1. V dropped 4 bases and J dropped 7; count of bases not matched to a gene: 7. This CDR3 is 14 amino acids long. Germline V gene data show CDR1 as MNHEY and CDR2 as SVGAGI.

The rearrangement uses TRBV11-2 and TRBJ2-4; a weak D match, TRBD1 (5 bases). Trimming cost V 3 bases and J 5 bases, with 14 bases left between them. CDR3 size: 15 residues. In germline, CDR1 is SGHAT, CDR2 FQNNGV. CDR3 sequence: CASSLGQGVQNIQYF. In DNA form, the CDR3 reads TGTGCCAGCAGCTTGGGGCAAGGAGTGCAAAACATTCAGTACTTC.

The genes are TRBV7-9 and TRBJ1-4, with TRBD1 identical over 9 bases. This CDR3 has 14 residues. The V gene's germline CDR1 is SEHNR and CDR2 FQNEAQ (reference sequence). V gave up 5 bases and J gave up 4 bases; unmatched junction bases: 2. The CDR3 loop is CASSQTGGNEKLFF. CDR3 in DNA: TGTGCCAGCAGCCAGACAGGGGGTAATGAAAAACTGTTTTTT.